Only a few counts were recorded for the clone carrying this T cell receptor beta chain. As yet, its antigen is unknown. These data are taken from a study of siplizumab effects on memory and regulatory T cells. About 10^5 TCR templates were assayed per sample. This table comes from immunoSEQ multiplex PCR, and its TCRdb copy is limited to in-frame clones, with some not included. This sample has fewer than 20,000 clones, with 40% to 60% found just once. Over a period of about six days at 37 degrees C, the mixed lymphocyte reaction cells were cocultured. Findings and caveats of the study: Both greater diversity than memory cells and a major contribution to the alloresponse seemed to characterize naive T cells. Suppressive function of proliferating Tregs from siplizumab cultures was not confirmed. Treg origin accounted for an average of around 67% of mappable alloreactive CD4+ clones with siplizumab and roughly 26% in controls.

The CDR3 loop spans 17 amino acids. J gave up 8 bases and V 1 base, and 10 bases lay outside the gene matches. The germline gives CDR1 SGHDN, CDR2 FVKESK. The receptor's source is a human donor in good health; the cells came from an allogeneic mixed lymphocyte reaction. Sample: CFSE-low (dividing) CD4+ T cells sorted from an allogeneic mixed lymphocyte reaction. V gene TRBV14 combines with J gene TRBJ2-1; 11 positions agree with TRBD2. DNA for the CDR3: TGTGCCAGCAGCCAAGTGCGGAGACTAGCGGGGAGGGATGAGCAGTTCTTC. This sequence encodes CASSQVRRLAGRDEQFF.